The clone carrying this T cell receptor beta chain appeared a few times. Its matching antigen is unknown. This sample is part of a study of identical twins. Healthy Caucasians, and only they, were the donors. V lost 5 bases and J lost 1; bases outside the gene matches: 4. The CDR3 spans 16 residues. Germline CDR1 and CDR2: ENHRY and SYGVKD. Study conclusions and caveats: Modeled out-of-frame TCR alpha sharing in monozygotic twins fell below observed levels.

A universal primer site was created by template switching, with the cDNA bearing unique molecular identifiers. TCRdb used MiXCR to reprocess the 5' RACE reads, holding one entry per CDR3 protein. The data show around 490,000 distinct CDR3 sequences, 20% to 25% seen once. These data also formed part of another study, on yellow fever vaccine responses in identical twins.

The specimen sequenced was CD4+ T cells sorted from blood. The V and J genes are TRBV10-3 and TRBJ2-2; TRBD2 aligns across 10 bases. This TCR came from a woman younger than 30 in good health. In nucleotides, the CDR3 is TGTGCCATCAGTACAACTAGCGGGAAGAACACCGGGGAGCTGTTTTTT. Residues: CAISTTSGKNTGELFF.